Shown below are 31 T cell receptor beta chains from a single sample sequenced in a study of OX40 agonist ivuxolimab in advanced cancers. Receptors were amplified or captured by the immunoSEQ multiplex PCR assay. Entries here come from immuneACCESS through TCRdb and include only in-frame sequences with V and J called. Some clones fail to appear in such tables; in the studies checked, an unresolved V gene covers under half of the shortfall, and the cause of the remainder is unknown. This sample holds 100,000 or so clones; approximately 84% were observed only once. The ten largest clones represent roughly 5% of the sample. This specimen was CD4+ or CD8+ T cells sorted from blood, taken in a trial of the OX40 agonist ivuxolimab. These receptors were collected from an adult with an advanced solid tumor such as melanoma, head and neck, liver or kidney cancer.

CDR3 sequence (DNA): TGTGCCAGCTCACAAACCGGGACTGGCAATGAGCAGTTCTTC. It encodes CASSQTGTGNEQFF. The chain combines TRBV18 with TRBJ2-1, with D perhaps matching TRBD2 (6 bases). V lost 4 bases and J lost 6, with 13 bases in between. Looked up from germline, CDR1 is KGHSH and CDR2 is LQKENI. The CDR3 covers 14 residues.

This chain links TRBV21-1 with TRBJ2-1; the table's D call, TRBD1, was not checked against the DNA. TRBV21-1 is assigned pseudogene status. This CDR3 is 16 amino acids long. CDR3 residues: CASSKVGDRDYNEQFF. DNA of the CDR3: TGTGCCAGCAGCAAAGTCGGAGACAGAGATTACAATGAGCAGTTCTTC.

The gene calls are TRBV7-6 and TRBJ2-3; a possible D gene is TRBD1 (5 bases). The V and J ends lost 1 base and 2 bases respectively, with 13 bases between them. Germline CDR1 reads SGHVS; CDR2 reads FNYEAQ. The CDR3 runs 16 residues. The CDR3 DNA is TGTGCCAGCAGCTTAGATCCCGCAGGGTCCACAGATACGCAGTATTTT. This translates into CASSLDPAGSTDTQYF.

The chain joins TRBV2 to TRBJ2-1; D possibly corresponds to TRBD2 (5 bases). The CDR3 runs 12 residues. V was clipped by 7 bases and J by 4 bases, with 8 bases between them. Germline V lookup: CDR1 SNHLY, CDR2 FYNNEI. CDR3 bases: TGTGCCAGCAAAACGGGGTACAATGAGCAGTTCTTC. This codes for CASKTGYNEQFF.

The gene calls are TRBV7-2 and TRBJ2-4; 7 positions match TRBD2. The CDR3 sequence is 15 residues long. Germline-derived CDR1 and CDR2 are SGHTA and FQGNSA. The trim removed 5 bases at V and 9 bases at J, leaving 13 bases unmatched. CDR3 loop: CASSPFRGPGGIQYF. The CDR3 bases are TGTGCCAGCAGCCCCTTCCGGGGCCCGGGGGGCATTCAGTACTTC.

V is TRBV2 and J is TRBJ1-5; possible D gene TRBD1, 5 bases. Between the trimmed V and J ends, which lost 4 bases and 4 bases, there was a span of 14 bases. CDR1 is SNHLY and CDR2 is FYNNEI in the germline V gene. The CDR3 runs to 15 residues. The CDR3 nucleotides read TGTGCCAGCAGTGGCGAGCAGGGTACGAATCAGCCCCAGCATTTT. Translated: CASSGEQGTNQPQHF.

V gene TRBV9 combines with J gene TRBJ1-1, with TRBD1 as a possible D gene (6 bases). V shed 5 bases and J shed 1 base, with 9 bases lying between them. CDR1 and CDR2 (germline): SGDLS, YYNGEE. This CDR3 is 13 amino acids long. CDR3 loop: CASRSQGNTEAFF. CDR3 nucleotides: TGTGCCAGCAGGTCACAGGGGAACACTGAAGCTTTCTTT. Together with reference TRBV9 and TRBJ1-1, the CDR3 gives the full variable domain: DSGVTQTPKHLITATGQRVTLRCSPRSGDLSVYWYQQSLDQGLQFLIQYYNGEERAKGNILERFSAQQFPDLHSELNLSSLELGDSALYFCASRSQGNTEAFFGQGTRLTVV.

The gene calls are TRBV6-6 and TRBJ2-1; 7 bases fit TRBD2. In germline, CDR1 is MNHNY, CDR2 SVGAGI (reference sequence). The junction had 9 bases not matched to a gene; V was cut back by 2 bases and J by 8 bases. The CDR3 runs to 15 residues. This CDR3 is CASSYGTGGLDEQFF. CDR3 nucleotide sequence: TGTGCCAGCAGTTACGGTACGGGAGGTCTGGATGAGCAGTTCTTC.

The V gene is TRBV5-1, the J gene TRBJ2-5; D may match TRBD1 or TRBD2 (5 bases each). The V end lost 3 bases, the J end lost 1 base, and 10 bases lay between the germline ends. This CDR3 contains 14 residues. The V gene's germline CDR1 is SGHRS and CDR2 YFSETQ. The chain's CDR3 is CASSSSGTQETQYF. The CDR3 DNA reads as TGCGCCAGCAGCTCCTCCGGGACCCAAGAGACCCAGTACTTC.

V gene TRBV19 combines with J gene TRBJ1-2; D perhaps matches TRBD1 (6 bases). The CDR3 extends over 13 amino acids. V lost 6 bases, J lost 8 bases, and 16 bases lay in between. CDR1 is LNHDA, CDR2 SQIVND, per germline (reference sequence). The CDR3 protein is CASSRTGSGGYTF. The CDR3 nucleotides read TGTGCCAGTAGCCGTACAGGGTCGGGCGGCTACACCTTC.

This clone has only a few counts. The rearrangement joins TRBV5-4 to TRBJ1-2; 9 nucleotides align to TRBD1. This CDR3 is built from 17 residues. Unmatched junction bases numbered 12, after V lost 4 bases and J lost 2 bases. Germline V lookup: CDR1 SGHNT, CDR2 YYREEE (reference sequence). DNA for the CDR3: TGTGCCAGCAGCCTTGGGACAGGGCGAGAGAGAAACTATGGCTACACCTTC. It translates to CASSLGTGRERNYGYTF.

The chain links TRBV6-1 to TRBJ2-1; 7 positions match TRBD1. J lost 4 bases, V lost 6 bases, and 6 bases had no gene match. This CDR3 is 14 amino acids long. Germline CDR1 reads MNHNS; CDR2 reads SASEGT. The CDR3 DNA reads TGTGCCAGCAGGCGGACAGGATCTTACAATGAGCAGTTCTTC. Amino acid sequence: CASRRTGSYNEQFF.

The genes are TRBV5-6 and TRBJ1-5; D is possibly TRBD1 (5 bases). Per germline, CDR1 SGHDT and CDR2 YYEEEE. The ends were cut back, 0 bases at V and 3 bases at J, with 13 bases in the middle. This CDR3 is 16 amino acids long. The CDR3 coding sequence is TGTGCCAGCAGCTTGGGTTGGGGGAGGAACAATCAGCCCCAGCATTTT. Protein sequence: CASSLGWGRNNQPQHF.

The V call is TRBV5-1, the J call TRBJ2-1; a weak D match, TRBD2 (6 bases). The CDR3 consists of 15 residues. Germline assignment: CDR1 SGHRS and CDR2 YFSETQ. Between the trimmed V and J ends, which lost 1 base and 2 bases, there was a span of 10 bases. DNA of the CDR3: TGCGCCAGCAGCTTGTGGGACTCCCCCTACAATGAGCAGTTCTTC. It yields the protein CASSLWDSPYNEQFF.

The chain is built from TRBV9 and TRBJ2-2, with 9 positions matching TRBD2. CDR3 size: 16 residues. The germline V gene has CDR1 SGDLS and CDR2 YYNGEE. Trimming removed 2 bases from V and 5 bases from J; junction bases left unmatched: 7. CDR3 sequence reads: CASSVGSGRVTGELFF. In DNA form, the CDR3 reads TGTGCCAGCAGCGTGGGTAGCGGGAGAGTTACCGGGGAGCTGTTTTTT.

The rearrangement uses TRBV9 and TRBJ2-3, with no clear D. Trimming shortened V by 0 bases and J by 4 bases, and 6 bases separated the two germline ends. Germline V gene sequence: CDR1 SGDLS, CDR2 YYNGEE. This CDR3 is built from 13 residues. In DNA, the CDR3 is TGTGCCAGCAGCGTAGCTAGGTCAGATACGCAGTATTTT. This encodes CASSVARSDTQYF. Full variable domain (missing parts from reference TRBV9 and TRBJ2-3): DSGVTQTPKHLITATGQRVTLRCSPRSGDLSVYWYQQSLDQGLQFLIQYYNGEERAKGNILERFSAQQFPDLHSELNLSSLELGDSALYFCASSVARSDTQYFGPGTRLTVL.

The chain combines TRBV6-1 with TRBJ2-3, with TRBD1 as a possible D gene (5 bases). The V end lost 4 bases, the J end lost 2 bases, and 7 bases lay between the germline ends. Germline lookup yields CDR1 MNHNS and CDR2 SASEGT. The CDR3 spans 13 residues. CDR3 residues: CASSGQNTDTQYF. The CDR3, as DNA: TGTGCCAGCAGTGGACAGAACACAGATACGCAGTATTTT.

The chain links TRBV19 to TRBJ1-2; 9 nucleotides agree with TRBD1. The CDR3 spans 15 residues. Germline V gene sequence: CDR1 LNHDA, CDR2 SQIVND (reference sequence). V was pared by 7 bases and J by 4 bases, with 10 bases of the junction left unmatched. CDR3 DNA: TGTGCCAGTATATCCCCGGACAGGGGAGGCTATGGCTACACCTTC. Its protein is CASISPDRGGYGYTF.

The DNA of the CDR3 is TGTGCCAGCAGTGGGCGGGGGGTAGGTTCACCCCTCCACTTT. Its translation: CASSGRGVGSPLHF. The V gene is TRBV25-1, the J gene TRBJ1-6, with D perhaps TRBD1 (5 bases). V was pared by 4 bases and J by 9 bases, with 13 bases between. This CDR3 contains 14 residues. The germline V gene has CDR1 MGHDK and CDR2 SYGVNS.

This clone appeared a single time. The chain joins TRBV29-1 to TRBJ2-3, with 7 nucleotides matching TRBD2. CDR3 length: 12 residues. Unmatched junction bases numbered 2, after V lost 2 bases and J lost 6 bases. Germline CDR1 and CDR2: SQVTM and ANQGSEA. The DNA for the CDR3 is TGCAGCGTTGAATACGGGGGGGATACGCAGTATTTT. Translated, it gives CSVEYGGDTQYF.

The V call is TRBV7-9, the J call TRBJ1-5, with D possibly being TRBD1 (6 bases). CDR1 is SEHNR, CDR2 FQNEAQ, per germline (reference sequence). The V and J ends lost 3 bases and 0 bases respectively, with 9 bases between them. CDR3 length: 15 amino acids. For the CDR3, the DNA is TGTGCCAGCAGCTTGGCGGGGGCTAGCAATCAGCCCCAGCATTTT. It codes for CASSLAGASNQPQHF.

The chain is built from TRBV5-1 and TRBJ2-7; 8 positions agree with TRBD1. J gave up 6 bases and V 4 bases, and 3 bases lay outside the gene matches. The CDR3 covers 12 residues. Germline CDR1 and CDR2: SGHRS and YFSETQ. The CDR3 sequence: CASSLTGGEQYF. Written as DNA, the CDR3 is TGCGCCAGCAGCCTTACAGGGGGCGAGCAGTACTTC.

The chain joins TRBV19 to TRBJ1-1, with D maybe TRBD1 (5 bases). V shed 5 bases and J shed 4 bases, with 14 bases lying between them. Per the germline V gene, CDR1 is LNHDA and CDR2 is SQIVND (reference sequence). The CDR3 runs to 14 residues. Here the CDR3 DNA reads TGTGCCAGTAGTCCTAGGGGATTTGGCACTGAAGCTTTCTTT. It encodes CASSPRGFGTEAFF.

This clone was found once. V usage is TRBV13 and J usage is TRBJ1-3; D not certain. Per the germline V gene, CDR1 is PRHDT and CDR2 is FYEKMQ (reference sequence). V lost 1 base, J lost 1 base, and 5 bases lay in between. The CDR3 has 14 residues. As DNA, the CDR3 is TGTGCCAGCAGCTTAGTCAGGTCTGGAAACACCATATATTTT. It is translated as CASSLVRSGNTIYF.

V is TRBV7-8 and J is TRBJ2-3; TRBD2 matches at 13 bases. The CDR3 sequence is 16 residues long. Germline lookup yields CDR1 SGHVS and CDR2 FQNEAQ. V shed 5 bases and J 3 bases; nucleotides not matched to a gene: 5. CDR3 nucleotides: TGTGCCAGCAGCCTAAGGACTAGCGGGAGTACAGATACGCAGTATTTT. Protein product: CASSLRTSGSTDTQYF.

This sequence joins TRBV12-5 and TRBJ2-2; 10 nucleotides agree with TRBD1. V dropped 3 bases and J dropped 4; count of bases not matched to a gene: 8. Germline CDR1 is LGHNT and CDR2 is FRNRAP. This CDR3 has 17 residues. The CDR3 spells CASGFFPGTGVTGELFF. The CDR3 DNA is TGTGCTAGTGGTTTCTTCCCCGGGACAGGGGTCACCGGGGAGCTGTTTTTT.

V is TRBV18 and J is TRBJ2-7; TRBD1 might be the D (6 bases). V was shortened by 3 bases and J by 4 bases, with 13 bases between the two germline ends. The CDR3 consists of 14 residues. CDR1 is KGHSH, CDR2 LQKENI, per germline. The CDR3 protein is CASSPLSDSYEQYF. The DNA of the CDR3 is TGTGCCAGCTCACCTTTATCGGACAGTTACGAGCAGTACTTC. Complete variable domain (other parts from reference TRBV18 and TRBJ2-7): NAGVMQNPRHLVRRRGQEARLRCSPMKGHSHVYWYRQLPEEGLKFMVYLQKENIIDESGMPKERFSAEFPKEGPSILRIQQVVRGDSAAYFCASSPLSDSYEQYFGPGTRLTVT.

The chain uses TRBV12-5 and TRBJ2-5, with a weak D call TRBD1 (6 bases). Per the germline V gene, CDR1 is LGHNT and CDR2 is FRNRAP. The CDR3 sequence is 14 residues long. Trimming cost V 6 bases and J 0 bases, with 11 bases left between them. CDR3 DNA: TGTGCTAGTGGACTGCAGGGGTACCAAGAGACCCAGTACTTC. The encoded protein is CASGLQGYQETQYF.

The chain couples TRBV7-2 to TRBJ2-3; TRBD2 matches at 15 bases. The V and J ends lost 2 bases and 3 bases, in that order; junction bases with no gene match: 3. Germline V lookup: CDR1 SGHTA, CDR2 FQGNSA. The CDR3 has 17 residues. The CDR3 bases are TGTGCCAGCAGCTTAAGGACTAGCGGGGGGGCAACAGATACGCAGTATTTT. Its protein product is CASSLRTSGGATDTQYF.

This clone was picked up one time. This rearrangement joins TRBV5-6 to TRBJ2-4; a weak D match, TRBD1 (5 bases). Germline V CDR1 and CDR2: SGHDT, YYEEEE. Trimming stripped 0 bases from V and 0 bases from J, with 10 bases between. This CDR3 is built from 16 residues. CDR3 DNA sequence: TGTGCCAGCAGCTTGGACAGGAGATTAGCCAAAAACATTCAGTACTTC. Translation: CASSLDRRLAKNIQYF. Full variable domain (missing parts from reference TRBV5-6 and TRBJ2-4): DAGVTQSPTHLIKTRGQQVTLRCSPKSGHDTVSWYQQALGQGPQFIFQYYEEEERQRGNFPDRFSGHQFPNYSSELNVNALLLGDSALYLCASSLDRRLAKNIQYFGAGTRLSVL.

CDR3 DNA: TGCGCCAGCCTTTACAGCCGCGGCGGTGTGATACGCTACGAGCAGTACTTC. It yields the protein CASLYSRGGVIRYEQYF. The chain employs TRBV10-1 and TRBJ2-7; D gene uncertain. Germline CDR1 reads WNHNN; CDR2 reads SYGVQD (reference sequence). Trimming left V 8 bases short and J 3 bases short, with 26 bases between. The CDR3 is 17 residues long.